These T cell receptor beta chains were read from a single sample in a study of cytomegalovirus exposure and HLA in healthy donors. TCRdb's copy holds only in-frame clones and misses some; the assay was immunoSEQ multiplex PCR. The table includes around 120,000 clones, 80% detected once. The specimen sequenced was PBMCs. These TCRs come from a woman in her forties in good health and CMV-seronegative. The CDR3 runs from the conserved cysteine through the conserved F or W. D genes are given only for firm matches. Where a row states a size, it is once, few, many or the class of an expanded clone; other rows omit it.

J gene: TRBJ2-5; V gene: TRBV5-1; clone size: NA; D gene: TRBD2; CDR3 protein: CASSLEFGGSFPKTQYF; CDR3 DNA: TGCGCCAGCAGCTTGGAATTCGGCGGGAGCTTTCCCAAGACCCAGTACTTC
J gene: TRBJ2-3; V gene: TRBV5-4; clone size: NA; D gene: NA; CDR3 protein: CASSLGGQPPSTDTQYF; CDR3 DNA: TGTGCCAGCAGCTTGGGTGGACAACCACCTAGCACAGATACGCAGTATTTT
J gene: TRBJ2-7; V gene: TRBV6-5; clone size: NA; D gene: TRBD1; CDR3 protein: CASSQQGAEWEEQYF; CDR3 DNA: TGTGCCAGCAGTCAACAGGGGGCAGAGTGGGAAGAGCAGTACTTC
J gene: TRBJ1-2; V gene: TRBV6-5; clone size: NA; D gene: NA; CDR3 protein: CASSYSLTGDYGYTF; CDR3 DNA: TGTGCCAGCAGTTACTCCCTGACAGGAGACTATGGCTACACCTTC
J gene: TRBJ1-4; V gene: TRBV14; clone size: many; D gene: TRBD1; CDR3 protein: CASSQEGQGTNEKLFF; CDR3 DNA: TGTGCCAGCAGCCAAGAGGGACAGGGAACTAATGAAAAACTGTTTTTT
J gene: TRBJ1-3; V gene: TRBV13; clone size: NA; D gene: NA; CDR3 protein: CASSLLPLSGNTIYF; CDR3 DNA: TGTGCCAGCAGCTTACTTCCCCTCTCTGGAAACACCATATATTTT
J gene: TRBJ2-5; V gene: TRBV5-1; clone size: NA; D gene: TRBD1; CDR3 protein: CASSWTGQETQYF; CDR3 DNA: TGCGCCAGCAGCTGGACAGGACAAGAGACCCAGTACTTC
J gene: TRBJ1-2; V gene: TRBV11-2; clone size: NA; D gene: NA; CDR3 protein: CASSYPAVNYGYTF; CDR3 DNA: TGTGCCAGCAGCTACCCCGCAGTTAACTATGGCTACACCTTC
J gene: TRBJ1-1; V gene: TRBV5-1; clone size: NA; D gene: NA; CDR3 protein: CASSSSMGGTANTEAFF; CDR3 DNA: TGCGCCAGCAGCTCATCAATGGGAGGAACCGCGAACACTGAAGCTTTCTTT
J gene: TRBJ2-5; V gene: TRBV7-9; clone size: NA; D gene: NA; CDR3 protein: CASSLNSGQETQYF; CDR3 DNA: TGTGCCAGCAGCTTAAATAGCGGACAAGAGACCCAGTACTTC
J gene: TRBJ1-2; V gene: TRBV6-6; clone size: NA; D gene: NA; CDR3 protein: CASSPNRRPYGYTF; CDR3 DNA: TGTGCCAGCAGTCCTAACAGGCGGCCCTATGGCTACACCTTC
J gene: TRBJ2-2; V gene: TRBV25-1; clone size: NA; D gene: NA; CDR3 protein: CASSSRGGKSGELFF; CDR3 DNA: TGTGCCAGCAGTTCCCGGGGCGGGAAGTCCGGGGAGCTGTTTTTT
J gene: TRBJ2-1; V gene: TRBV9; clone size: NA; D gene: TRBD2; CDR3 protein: CASSVGPGLEPSYNEQFF; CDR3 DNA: TGTGCCAGCAGCGTGGGGCCGGGACTAGAGCCATCCTACAATGAGCAGTTCTTC
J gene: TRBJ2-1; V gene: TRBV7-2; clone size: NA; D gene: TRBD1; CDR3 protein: CASSLDRAVEQFF; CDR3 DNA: TGTGCCAGCAGCCTTGACAGGGCTGTTGAGCAGTTCTTC
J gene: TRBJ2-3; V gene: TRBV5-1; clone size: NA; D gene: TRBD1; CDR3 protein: CASSSTGGGGTDTQYF; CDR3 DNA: TGCGCCAGCAGCTCAACAGGGGGTGGGGGCACAGATACGCAGTATTTT
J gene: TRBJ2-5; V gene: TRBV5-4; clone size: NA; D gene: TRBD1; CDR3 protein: CASSLAHRGQETQYF; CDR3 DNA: TGTGCCAGCAGCTTGGCACACAGGGGGCAAGAGACCCAGTACTTC
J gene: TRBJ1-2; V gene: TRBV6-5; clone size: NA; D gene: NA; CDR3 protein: CASSYSSRDTYGYTF; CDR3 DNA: TGTGCCAGCAGTTACAGTTCCCGGGACACCTATGGCTACACCTTC
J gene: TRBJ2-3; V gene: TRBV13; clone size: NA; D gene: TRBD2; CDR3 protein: CARSFPSGGATDTQYF; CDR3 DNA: TGTGCCCGCAGCTTTCCTAGCGGGGGGGCCACAGATACGCAGTATTTT
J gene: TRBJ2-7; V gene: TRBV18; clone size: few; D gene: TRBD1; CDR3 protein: CASSPRTGGVGYEQYF; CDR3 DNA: TGTGCCAGCTCACCGCGGACAGGGGGCGTTGGGTACGAGCAGTACTTC
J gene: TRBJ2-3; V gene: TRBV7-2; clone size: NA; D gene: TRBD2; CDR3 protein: CASSLGTSGDTDTQYF; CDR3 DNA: TGTGCCAGCAGCTTAGGGACTAGCGGCGACACAGATACGCAGTATTTT
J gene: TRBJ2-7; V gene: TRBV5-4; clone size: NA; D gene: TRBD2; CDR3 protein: CASSLEGLPREQYF; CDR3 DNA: TGTGCCAGCAGCTTGGAGGGACTACCTCGCGAGCAGTACTTC
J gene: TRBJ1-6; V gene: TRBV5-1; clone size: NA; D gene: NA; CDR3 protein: CASSLVLAGRNNSPLHF; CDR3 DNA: TGCGCCAGCAGCTTGGTGTTGGCGGGAAGGAATAATTCACCCCTCCACTTT
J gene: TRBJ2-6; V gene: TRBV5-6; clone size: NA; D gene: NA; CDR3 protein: CASSSLSSGANVLTF; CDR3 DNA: TGTGCCAGCAGCTCCTTGAGCTCTGGGGCCAACGTCCTGACTTTC
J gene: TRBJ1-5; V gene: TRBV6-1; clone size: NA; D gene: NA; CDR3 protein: CASRQGSQPQHF; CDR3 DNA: TGTGCCAGCAGACAGGGCAGCCAGCCCCAGCATTTT
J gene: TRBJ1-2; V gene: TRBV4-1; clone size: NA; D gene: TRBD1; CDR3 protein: CASSQRQGGNYGYTF; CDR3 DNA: TGCGCCAGCAGCCAGCGACAGGGTGGGAACTATGGCTACACCTTC
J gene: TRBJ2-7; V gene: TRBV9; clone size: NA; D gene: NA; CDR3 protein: CASSVASGATGRNMAEQYF; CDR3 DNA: TGTGCCAGCAGCGTAGCCTCGGGGGCGACAGGGAGAAATATGGCCGAGCAGTACTTC
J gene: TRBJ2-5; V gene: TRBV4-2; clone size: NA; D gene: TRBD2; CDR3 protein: CASSPALAGSGTQYF; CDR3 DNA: TGTGCCAGCAGCCCCGCACTAGCGGGGAGTGGGACCCAGTACTTC
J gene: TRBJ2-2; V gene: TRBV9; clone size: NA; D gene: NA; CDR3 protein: CASSVGVSGNTGELFF; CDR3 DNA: TGTGCCAGCAGCGTAGGTGTTAGCGGGAACACCGGGGAGCTGTTTTTT
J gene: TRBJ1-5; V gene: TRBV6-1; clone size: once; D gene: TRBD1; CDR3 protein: CATQSGTGGQPQHF; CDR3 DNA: TGTGCCACCCAATCCGGGACAGGGGGCCAGCCCCAGCATTTT